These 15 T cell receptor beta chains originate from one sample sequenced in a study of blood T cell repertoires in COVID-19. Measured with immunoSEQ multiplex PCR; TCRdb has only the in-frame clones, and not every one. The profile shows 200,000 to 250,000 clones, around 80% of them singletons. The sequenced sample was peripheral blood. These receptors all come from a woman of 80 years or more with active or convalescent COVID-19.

The chain's CDR3 is CASSRDREEKLFF. In DNA form, the CDR3 reads TGTGCCAGCAGCCGTGACAGGGAAGAAAAACTGTTTTTT. This sequence joins TRBV7-3 and TRBJ1-4, with 7 bases matching TRBD1. This CDR3 comprises 13 residues. Germline loops: CDR1 SGHTA, CDR2 FQGTGA. V lost 5 bases, J lost 8 bases, and 5 bases stayed unmatched.

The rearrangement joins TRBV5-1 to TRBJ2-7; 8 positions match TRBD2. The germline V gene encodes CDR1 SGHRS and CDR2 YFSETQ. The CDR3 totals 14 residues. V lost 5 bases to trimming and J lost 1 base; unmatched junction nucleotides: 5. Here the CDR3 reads CASRLTSGSYEQYF. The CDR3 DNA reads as TGCGCCAGCAGACTTACTAGCGGTTCCTACGAGCAGTACTTC.

CDR3 DNA: TGTGCCACCAATGCAGGGAATTCACCCCTCCACTTT. Amino acid sequence: CATNAGNSPLHF. The J gene is TRBJ1-6, the V gene TRBV10-3; the D gene is possibly TRBD1 (5 bases). Germline CDR1 is ENHRY and CDR2 is SYGVKD. This CDR3 region has 12 residues. Between the trimmed V and J ends, which lost 10 bases and 7 bases, there was a span of 11 bases.

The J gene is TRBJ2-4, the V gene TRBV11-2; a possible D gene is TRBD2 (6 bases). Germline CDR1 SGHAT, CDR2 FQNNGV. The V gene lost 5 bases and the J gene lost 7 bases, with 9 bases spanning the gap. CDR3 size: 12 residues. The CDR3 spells CASSAAGNIQYF. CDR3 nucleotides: TGTGCCAGCAGCGCCGCGGGGAACATTCAGTACTTC. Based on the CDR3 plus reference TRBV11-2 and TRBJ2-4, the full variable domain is EAGVAQSPRYKIIEKRQSVAFWCNPISGHATLYWYQQILGQGPKLLIQFQNNGVVDDSQLPKDRFSAERLKGVDSTLKIQPAKLEDSAVYLCASSAAGNIQYFGAGTRLSVL.

CDR3 in amino acids: CASSTDRIRGGPEAFF. The DNA of the CDR3 is TGTGCCAGTAGTACGGACAGGATCCGGGGGGGACCTGAAGCTTTCTTT. The chain is built from TRBV19 and TRBJ1-1; 7 positions agree with TRBD1. Losses at the gene ends were 4 bases for V and 6 bases for J; bases not matched to a gene: 14. The CDR3 covers 16 residues. Germline assignment: CDR1 LNHDA and CDR2 SQIVND (reference sequence).

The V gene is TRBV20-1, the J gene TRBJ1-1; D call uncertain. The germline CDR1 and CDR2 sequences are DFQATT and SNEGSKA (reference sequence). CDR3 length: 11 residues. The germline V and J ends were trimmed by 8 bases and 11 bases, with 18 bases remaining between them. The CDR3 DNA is TGCAGTAGTTTTGCGGGATTGGAGGCTTTCTTT. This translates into CSSFAGLEAFF.

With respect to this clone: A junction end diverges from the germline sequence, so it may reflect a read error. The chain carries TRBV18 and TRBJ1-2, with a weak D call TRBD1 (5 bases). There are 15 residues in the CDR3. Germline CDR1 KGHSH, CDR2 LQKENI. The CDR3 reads CASSPLDGSQVAFAF. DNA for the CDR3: TGTGCCAGCTCACCACTCGACGGATCACAGGTGGCCTTCGCCTTC.

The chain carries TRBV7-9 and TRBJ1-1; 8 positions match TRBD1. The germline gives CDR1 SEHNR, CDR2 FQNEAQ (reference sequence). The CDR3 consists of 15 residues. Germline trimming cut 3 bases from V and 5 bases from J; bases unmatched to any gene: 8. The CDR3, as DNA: TGTGCCAGCAGCTTTACAGGGGGAAGAGGGACTGAAGCTTTCTTT. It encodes CASSFTGGRGTEAFF.

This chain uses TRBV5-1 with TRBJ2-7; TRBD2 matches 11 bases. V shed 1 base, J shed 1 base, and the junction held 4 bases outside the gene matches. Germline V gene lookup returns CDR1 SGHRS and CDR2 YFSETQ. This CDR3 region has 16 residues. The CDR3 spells CASSLTLAGASYEQYF. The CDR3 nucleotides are TGCGCCAGCAGCTTGACACTAGCGGGAGCATCCTACGAGCAGTACTTC.

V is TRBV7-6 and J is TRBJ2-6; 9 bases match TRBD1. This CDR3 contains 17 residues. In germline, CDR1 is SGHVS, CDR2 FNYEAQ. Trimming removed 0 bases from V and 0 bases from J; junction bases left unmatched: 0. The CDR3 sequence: CASSLATGGSGANVLTF. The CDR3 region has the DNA TGTGCCAGCAGCTTAGCGACAGGGGGCTCTGGGGCCAACGTCCTGACTTTC.

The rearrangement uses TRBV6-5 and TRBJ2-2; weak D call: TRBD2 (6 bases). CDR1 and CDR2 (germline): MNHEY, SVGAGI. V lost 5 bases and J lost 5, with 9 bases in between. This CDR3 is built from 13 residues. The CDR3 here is CASSTGVTGELFF. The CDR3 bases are TGTGCCAGCAGTACGGGGGTTACCGGGGAGCTGTTTTTT.

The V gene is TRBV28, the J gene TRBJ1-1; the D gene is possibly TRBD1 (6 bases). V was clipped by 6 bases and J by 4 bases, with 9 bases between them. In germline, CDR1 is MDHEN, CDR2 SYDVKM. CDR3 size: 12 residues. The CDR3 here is CASSQGTTEAFF. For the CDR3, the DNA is TGTGCCAGCAGCCAGGGGACCACTGAAGCTTTCTTT.

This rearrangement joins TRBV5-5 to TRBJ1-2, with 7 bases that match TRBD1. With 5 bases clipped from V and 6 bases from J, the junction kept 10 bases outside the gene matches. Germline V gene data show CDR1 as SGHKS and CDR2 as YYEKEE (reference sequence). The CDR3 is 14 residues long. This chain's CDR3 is CASSLLDRIHGYTF. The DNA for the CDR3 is TGTGCCAGCAGTTTATTGGACAGGATCCATGGCTACACCTTC. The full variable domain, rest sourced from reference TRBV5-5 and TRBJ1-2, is DAGVTQSPTHLIKTRGQQVTLRCSPISGHKSVSWYQQVLGQGPQFIFQYYEKEERGRGNFPDRFSARQFPNYSSELNVNALLLGDSALYLCASSLLDRIHGYTFGSGTRLTVV.

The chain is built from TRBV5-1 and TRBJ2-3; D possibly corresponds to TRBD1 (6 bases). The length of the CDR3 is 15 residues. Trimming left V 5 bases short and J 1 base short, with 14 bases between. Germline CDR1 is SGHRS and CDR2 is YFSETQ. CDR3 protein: CASSSQGRGTDTQYF. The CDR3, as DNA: TGCGCCAGCAGTTCACAGGGACGGGGCACAGATACGCAGTATTTT.

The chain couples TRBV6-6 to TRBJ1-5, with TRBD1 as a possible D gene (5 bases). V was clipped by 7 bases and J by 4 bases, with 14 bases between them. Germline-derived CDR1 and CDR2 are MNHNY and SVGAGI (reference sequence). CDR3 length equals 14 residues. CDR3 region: CASTEGRGNQPQHF. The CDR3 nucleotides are TGTGCCAGCACGGAGGGGAGGGGAAATCAGCCCCAGCATTTT.